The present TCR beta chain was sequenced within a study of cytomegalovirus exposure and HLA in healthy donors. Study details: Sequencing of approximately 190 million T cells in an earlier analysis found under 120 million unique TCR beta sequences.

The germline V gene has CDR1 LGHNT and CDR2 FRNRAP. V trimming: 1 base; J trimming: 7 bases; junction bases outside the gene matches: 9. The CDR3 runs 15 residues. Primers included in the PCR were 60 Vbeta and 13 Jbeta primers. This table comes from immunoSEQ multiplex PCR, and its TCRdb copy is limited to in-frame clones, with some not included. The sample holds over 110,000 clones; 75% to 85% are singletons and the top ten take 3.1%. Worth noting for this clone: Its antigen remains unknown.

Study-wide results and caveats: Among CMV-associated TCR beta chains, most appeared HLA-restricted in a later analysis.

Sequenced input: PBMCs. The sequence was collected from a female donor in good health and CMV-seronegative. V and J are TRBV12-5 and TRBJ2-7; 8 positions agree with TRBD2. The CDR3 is CASGLARGDSLEQYF. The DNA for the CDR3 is TGTGCTAGTGGTTTGGCGCGGGGGGATAGCTTGGAGCAGTACTTC.